The rows below give T cell receptor beta chains drawn from one sample of a study of CD8 T cells in Susac syndrome. Each CDR3 protein is one row after TCRdb ran MiXCR on the immunoSEQ multiplex PCR reads. The table has under 200,000 distinct CDR3 sequences, 85% to 95% seen once. The source material was CD8+ T cells from PBMCs. These receptor sequences come from a human donor with multiple sclerosis. CDR3s include the opening cysteine and the closing phenylalanine or tryptophan. A D gene is named only where the DNA matches it firmly. Only some rows state a clone size, as once, few, many or a class for expanded clones.

d_call	clone_size	j_call	v_call	cdr3_aa	cdr3_nt
.	once	TRBJ1-2	TRBV9	CASSVWAGPNYGYTF	TGTGCCAGCAGCGTATGGGCAGGGCCCAACTATGGCTACACCTTC
.	.	TRBJ1-5	TRBV20-1	CSARRPGRGKNQPQHF	TGCAGTGCTAGACGCCCCGGCAGGGGCAAAAATCAGCCCCAGCATTTT
.	.	TRBJ2-7	TRBV28	CASSNPEHRISYEQYF	TGTGCCAGCAGCAACCCCGAACACCGAATCTCCTACGAGCAGTACTTC
.	.	TRBJ1-6	TRBV4-1	CASSQGSYNSPLHF	TGCGCCAGCAGCCAGGGCAGCTATAATTCACCCCTCCACTTT
TRBD1	.	TRBJ1-5	TRBV5-1	CASSAGTGVRQPQHF	TGCGCCAGCAGCGCCGGGACAGGGGTCAGGCAGCCCCAGCATTTT
.	.	TRBJ2-1	TRBV15	CATSTIRMGNEQFF	TGTGCCACCAGCACCATACGGATGGGAAATGAGCAGTTCTTC
.	.	TRBJ2-7	TRBV20-1	CSAREVLGEQYF	TGCAGTGCTAGGGAAGTATTAGGCGAGCAGTACTTC
.	.	TRBJ2-1	TRBV6-6	CASSYRDLRSYNEQFF	TGTGCCAGCAGTTATCGGGACTTACGCTCCTACAATGAGCAGTTCTTC
.	.	TRBJ2-7	TRBV7-9	CASSSSRDSFYEQYF	TGTGCCAGCAGCAGCTCCCGGGACTCTTTCTACGAGCAGTACTTC
.	.	TRBJ2-1	TRBV2	CASSELQYNEQFF	TGTGCCAGCAGCGAATTACAATACAATGAGCAGTTCTTC
TRBD1	.	TRBJ2-7	TRBV9	CASSPLQTGPHEQYF	TGTGCCAGCAGCCCTCTCCAGACAGGGCCCCACGAGCAGTACTTC
TRBD2	once	TRBJ2-7	TRBV27	CASSSAGGGDEQYF	TGTGCCAGCAGTTCCGCGGGGGGAGGAGACGAGCAGTACTTC
TRBD1	once	TRBJ1-2	TRBV4-1	CASSQATGRNYGYTF	TGCGCCAGCAGCCAGGCGACAGGGCGTAACTATGGCTACACCTTC
.	once	TRBJ1-1	TRBV29-1	CSGRVNTEAFF	TGCAGCGGCCGAGTGAACACTGAAGCTTTCTTT
TRBD1	.	TRBJ1-2	TRBV20-1	CSAYPPGQGDGYTF	TGCAGTGCTTACCCGCCGGGACAGGGTGATGGCTACACCTTC
.	.	TRBJ2-1	TRBV7-2	CASSLVLYGINEQFF	TGTGCCAGCAGCTTAGTTCTTTACGGCATCAATGAGCAGTTCTTC
.	.	TRBJ2-7	TRBV28	CASGESYEQYF	TGTGCCAGCGGGGAGTCCTACGAGCAGTACTTC
TRBD1	once	TRBJ2-7	TRBV7-2	CASSSAGGYEQYF	TGTGCCAGCAGCTCAGCAGGGGGCTACGAGCAGTACTTC
.	.	TRBJ1-2	TRBV10-3	CAISELGQLGDGYTF	TGTGCCATCAGTGAGTTAGGTCAATTGGGAGATGGCTACACCTTC
TRBD1	.	TRBJ2-2	TRBV19	CASTPLDRANTGELFF	TGTGCCAGTACCCCACTGGACAGGGCTAACACCGGGGAGCTGTTTTTT
TRBD1	.	TRBJ2-1	TRBV9	CASSLQPDRGYYNEQFF	TGTGCCAGCAGCCTTCAGCCGGACAGGGGCTACTACAATGAGCAGTTCTTC
TRBD1	.	TRBJ2-1	TRBV2	CASSEWTGSIDEQFF	TGTGCCAGCAGTGAATGGACAGGGTCAATCGATGAGCAGTTCTTC
.	.	TRBJ2-1	TRBV7-9	CASSPSGGQLNEQFF	TGTGCCAGCAGCCCATCCGGGGGACAACTCAATGAGCAGTTCTTC
TRBD1	few	TRBJ2-7	TRBV13	CASSLQGSYEQYF	TGTGCCAGCAGTTTACAGGGGTCCTACGAGCAGTACTTC
.	.	TRBJ2-5	TRBV13	CASSWGGVGETQYF	TGTGCCAGCAGCTGGGGCGGGGTGGGCGAGACCCAGTACTTC
TRBD2	.	TRBJ2-5	TRBV15	CATSRAWTSQETQYF	TGTGCCACCAGCAGAGCTTGGACTAGCCAAGAGACCCAGTACTTC
.	.	TRBJ1-1	TRBV2	CASNEGDSRTEAFF	TGTGCCAGCAACGAAGGAGACAGTCGGACTGAAGCTTTCTTT
.	.	TRBJ1-3	TRBV5-4	CASSTDANSGNTIYF	TGTGCCAGCAGCACCGATGCCAACTCTGGAAACACCATATATTTT
.	.	TRBJ2-3	TRBV4-2	CASSQVAVEDSTDTQYF	TGTGCCAGCAGCCAAGTCGCCGTCGAGGACAGCACAGATACGCAGTATTTT
TRBD1	.	TRBJ2-1	TRBV15	CATNTRDRVYNEQFF	TGTGCCACCAACACCCGGGACAGGGTGTATAATGAGCAGTTCTTC
.	.	TRBJ2-7	TRBV25-1	CASSEPRGRTYEQYF	TGTGCCAGCAGTGAACCTAGGGGACGGACCTACGAGCAGTACTTC
.	.	TRBJ2-3	TRBV3-1	CASSPAAGAGDTQYF	TGTGCCAGCAGCCCGGCGGCGGGCGCTGGAGATACGCAGTATTTT
.	.	TRBJ2-1	TRBV12-3/TRBV12-4	CASSPGPGASNEQFF	TGTGCCAGCAGTCCGGGACCAGGAGCATCCAATGAGCAGTTCTTC
.	once	TRBJ2-1	TRBV5-1	CASSAPGAGEQFF	TGCGCCAGCAGCGCTCCCGGTGCCGGTGAGCAGTTCTTC
TRBD1	.	TRBJ2-3	TRBV24-1	CATSDSRDRGIRHPSDTQYF	TGTGCCACCAGTGATTCCCGGGACAGGGGTATACGGCACCCTTCAGATACGCAGTATTTT
.	.	TRBJ1-1	TRBV5-6	CASSLYSTEAFF	TGTGCCAGCAGCTTGTACAGCACTGAAGCTTTCTTT
TRBD1	.	TRBJ2-3	TRBV6-6	CASSYQGAKADTQYF	TGTGCCAGCAGTTACCAGGGGGCGAAGGCAGATACGCAGTATTTT
TRBD2	.	TRBJ2-5	TRBV7-8	CASSGKLAGGAGETQYF	TGTGCCAGCAGCGGCAAACTAGCGGGGGGGGCAGGCGAGACCCAGTACTTC
.	.	TRBJ2-7	TRBV4-2	CASSQEEPGLYEQYF	TGTGCCAGCAGCCAAGAGGAACCGGGTCTCTACGAGCAGTACTTC
.	.	TRBJ2-6	TRBV11-2	CASSLNAGRGANVLTF	TGTGCCAGCAGCTTAAACGCGGGGCGTGGGGCCAACGTCCTGACTTTC
.	.	TRBJ1-1	TRBV12-3/TRBV12-4	CASSLLGGADTEAFF	TGTGCCAGCAGTTTATTGGGGGGCGCGGACACTGAAGCTTTCTTT
.	.	TRBJ2-7	TRBV6-5	CASSYSKARPSYEQYF	TGTGCCAGCAGTTACTCGAAGGCCAGGCCCTCCTACGAGCAGTACTTC
TRBD1	.	TRBJ2-1	TRBV13	CASSLEGQGYNEQFF	TGTGCCAGCAGCCTCGAGGGACAGGGTTACAATGAGCAGTTCTTC
.	.	TRBJ1-4	TRBV18	CASSKDSATNEKLFF	TGTGCCAGCTCTAAAGACAGTGCAACTAATGAAAAACTGTTTTTT
.	.	TRBJ2-5	TRBV20-1	CSARVETQYF	TGCAGTGCCCGCGTGGAGACCCAGTACTTC
.	.	TRBJ2-7	TRBV7-8	CASSRTRGRNMGYEQYF	TGTGCCAGCAGCCGAACCAGGGGCAGGAATATGGGCTACGAGCAGTACTTC
TRBD1	.	TRBJ1-5	TRBV28	CASKTGNSNQPQHF	TGTGCCAGCAAGACAGGGAATAGCAATCAGCCCCAGCATTTT
.	.	TRBJ1-2	TRBV1	CTSSPRGQGRFYGYTF	TGCACCAGCAGCCCTCGAGGACAGGGGAGATTCTATGGCTACACCTTC
.	.	TRBJ1-1	TRBV6-5	CASSFYSHNGNTEAFF	TGTGCCAGCAGTTTTTACAGCCATAATGGGAACACTGAAGCTTTCTTT
.	few	TRBJ2-2	TRBV29-1	CSARIHGELFF	TGCAGCGCCCGTATTCACGGGGAGCTTTTTTTT